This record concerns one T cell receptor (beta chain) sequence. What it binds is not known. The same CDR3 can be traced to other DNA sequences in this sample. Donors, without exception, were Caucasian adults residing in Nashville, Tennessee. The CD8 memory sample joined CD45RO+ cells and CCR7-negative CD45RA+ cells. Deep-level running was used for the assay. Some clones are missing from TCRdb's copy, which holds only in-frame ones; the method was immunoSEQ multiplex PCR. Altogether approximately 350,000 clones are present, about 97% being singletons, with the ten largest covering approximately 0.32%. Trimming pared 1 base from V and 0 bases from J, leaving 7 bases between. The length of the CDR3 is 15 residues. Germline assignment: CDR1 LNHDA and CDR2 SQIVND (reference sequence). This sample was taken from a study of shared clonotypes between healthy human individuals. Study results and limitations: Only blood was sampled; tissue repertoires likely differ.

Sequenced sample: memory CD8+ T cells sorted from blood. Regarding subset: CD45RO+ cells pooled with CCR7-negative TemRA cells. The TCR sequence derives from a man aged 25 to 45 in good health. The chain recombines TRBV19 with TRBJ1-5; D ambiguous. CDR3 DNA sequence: TGTGCCAGTAGTATAGGCCGAAATAGCAATCAGCCCCAGCATTTT. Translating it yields CASSIGRNSNQPQHF.